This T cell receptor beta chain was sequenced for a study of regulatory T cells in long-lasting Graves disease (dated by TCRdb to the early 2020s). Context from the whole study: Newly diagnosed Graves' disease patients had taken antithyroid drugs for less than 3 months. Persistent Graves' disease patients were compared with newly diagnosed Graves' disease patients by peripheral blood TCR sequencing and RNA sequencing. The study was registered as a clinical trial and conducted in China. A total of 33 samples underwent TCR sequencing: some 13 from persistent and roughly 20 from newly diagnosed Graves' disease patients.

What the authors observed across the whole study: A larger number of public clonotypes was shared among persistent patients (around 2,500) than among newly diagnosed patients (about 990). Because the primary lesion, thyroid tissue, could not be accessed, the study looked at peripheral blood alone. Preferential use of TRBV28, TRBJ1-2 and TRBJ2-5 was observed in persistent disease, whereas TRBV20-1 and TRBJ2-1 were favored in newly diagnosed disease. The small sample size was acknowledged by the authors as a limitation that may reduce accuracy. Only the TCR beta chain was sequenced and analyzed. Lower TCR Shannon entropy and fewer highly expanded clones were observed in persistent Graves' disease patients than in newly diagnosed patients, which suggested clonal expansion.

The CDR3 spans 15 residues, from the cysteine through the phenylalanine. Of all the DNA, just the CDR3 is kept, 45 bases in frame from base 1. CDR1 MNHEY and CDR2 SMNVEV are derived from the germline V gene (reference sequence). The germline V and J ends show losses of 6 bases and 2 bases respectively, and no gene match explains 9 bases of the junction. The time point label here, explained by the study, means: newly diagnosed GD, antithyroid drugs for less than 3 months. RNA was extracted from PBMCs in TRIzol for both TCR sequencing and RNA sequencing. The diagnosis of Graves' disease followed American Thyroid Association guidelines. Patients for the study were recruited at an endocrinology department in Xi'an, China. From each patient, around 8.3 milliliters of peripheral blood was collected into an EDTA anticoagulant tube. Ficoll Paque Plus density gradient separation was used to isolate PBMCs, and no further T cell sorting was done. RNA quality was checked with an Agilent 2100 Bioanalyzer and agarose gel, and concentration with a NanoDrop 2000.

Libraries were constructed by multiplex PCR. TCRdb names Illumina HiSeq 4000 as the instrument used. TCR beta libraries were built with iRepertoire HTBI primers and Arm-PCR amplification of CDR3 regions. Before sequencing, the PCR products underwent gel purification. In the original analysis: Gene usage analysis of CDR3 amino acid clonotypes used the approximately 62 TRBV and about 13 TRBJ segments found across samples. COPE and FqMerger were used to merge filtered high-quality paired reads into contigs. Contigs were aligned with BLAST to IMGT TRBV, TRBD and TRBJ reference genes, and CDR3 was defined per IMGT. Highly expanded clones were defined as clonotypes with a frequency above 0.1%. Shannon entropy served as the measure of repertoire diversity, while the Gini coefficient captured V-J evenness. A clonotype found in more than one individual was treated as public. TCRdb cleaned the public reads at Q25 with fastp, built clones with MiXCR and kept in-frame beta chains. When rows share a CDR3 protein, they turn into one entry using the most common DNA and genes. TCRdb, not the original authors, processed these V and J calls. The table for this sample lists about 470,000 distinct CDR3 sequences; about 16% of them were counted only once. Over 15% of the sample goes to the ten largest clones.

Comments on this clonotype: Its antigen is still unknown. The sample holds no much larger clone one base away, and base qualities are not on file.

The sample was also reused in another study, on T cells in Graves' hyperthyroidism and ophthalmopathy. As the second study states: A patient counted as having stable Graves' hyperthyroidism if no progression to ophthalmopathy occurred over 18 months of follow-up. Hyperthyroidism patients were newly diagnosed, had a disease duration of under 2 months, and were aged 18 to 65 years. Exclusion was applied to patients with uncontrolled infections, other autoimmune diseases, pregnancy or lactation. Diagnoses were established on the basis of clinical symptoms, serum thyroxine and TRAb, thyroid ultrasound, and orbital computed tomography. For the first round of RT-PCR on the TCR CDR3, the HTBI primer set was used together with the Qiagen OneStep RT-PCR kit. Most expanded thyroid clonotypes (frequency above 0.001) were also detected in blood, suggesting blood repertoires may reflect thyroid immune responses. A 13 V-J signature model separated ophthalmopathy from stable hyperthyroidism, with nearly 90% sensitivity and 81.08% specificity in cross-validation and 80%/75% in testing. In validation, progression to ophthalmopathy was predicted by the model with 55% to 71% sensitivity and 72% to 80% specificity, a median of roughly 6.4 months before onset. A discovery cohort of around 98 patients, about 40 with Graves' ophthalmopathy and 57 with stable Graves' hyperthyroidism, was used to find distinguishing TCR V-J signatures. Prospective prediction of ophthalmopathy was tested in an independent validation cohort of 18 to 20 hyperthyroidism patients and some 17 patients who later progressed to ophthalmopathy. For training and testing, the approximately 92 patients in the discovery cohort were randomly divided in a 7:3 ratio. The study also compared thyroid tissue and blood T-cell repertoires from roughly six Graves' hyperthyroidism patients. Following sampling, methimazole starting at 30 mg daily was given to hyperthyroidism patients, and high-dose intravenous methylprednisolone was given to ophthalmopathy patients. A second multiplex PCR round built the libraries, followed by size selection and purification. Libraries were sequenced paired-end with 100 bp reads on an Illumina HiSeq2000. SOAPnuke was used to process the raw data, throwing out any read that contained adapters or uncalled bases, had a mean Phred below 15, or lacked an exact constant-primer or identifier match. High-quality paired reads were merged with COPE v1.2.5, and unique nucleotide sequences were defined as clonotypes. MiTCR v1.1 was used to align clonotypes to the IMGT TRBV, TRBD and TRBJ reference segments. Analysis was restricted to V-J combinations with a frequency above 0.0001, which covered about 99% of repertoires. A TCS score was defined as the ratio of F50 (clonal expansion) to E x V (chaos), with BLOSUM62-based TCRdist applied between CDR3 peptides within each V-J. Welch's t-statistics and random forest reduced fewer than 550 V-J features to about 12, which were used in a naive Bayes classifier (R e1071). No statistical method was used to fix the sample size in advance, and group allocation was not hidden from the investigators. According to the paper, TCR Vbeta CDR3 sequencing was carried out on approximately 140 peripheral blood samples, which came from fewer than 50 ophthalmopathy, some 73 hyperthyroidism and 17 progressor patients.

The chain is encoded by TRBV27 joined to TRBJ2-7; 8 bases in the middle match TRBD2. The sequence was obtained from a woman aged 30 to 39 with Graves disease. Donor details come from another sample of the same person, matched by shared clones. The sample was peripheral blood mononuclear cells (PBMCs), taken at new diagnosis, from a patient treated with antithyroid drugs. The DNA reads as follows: TGTGCCAGCAGGACGACGGGAGGGCCGGCCTACGAGCAGTACTTC. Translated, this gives CASRTTGGPAYEQYF.